What follows are 5 T cell receptor beta chains derived from one specimen sequenced in a study of blood T cell repertoires in COVID-19. TCRdb's table, derived via immunoSEQ multiplex PCR, lists solely in-frame clones and lacks some. Of around 450,000 clones listed, roughly 88% are singletons. The specimen was PBMCs or T cells enriched from blood (not recorded which). Receptors originate from a man between 18 and 35 years old who had recovered from COVID-19.

The chain is built from TRBV18 and TRBJ2-7; 7 bases fit TRBD1. CDR1 and CDR2 (germline): KGHSH, LQKENI. The V and J ends lost 4 bases and 7 bases, in that order; junction bases with no gene match: 7. The CDR3 covers 13 residues. CDR3 amino acids: CASSRNRGGEQYF. In DNA, the CDR3 is TGTGCCAGCTCACGGAACAGGGGCGGTGAGCAGTACTTC. The full variable domain, its missing parts supplied by reference TRBV18 and TRBJ2-7, is NAGVMQNPRHLVRRRGQEARLRCSPMKGHSHVYWYRQLPEEGLKFMVYLQKENIIDESGMPKERFSAEFPKEGPSILRIQQVVRGDSAAYFCASSRNRGGEQYFGPGTRLTVT.

This clone has a single count. The chain uses TRBV27 and TRBJ2-7, with 13 bases lining up with TRBD2. CDR1 is MNHEY and CDR2 is SMNVEV in the germline V gene (reference sequence). V dropped 5 bases and J dropped 4; count of bases not matched to a gene: 5. This CDR3 has 15 residues. The CDR3 region has the DNA TGTGCCAGCAGTCCTCGGGGACTAGCGGGGTACGAGCAGTACTTC. Its translation is CASSPRGLAGYEQYF.

The rearrangement links TRBV3-1 (or the pseudogene TRBV3-2) to TRBJ2-2; unclear D gene. CDR3 length: 13 residues. The germline CDR1 and CDR2 sequences are LGHDT and YNNKEL (reference sequence). With 1 base removed from V and 7 bases from J, the gap between germline ends came to 7 bases. The CDR3 region has the DNA TGTGCCAGCAGCCAAGGAGAAAGCGGGGAGCTGTTTTTT. It is translated as CASSQGESGELFF.

The chain uses TRBV28 and TRBJ1-5; 8 bases map to TRBD1. CDR1 and CDR2 from the germline V gene are MDHEN and SYDVKM. This CDR3 region has 19 residues. V was pared by 7 bases and J by 0 bases, with 17 bases of the junction left unmatched. Here the CDR3 DNA reads TGTGCCAGCATCCCGGTGGGTGCAGGGGGCTCGAATAGCAATCAGCCCCAGCATTTT. Translated: CASIPVGAGGSNSNQPQHF.

This chain links TRBV2 with TRBJ2-3, with 8 bases fitting TRBD2. This CDR3 is built from 14 residues. With 8 bases clipped from V and 6 bases from J, the junction kept 10 bases outside the gene matches. The V gene's germline CDR1 is SNHLY and CDR2 FYNNEI. CDR3 DNA sequence: TGTGCCAGCGGCCTCTCGACTAGCGTGGATACGCAGTATTTT. It translates to CASGLSTSVDTQYF.